This record covers a single TCR beta chain. What it binds is not known. Autologous stem cell transplantation was followed by relapse in every patient, and brentuximab vedotin exposure varied. V was pared by 7 bases and J by 8 bases, with 6 bases of the junction left unmatched. This CDR3 comprises 14 residues. The germline V gene encodes CDR1 MNHEY and CDR2 SMNVEV (reference sequence). The sample originates from a study of PD-1 blockade in classical Hodgkin lymphoma. Study-level results: CD4+ but not CD8+ TCR diversity rose significantly by C4D1. Those achieving complete response showed baseline diversity like newly diagnosed patients. Newly diagnosed patients had baseline TCR diversity that was reportedly lower than that of healthy donors. Patients who initiated nivolumab within 1 year of ASCT were excluded.

TCRdb's table, derived via immunoSEQ multiplex PCR, lists solely in-frame clones and lacks some. Of tens of thousands of clones in the sample, about 76% are singletons; the top ten hold 2.5% to 3.5%. The rearrangement joins TRBV27 to TRBJ1-6, with 9 bases fitting TRBD1. Sequences were derived from peripheral blood mononuclear cells (PBMCs), sampled before the second cycle of nivolumab. The clonotype comes from a human donor with classical Hodgkin lymphoma. CDR3 bases: TGTGCCAGCACCTTGGGGACAGGGTATTCACCCCTCCACTTT. This sequence encodes CASTLGTGYSPLHF.